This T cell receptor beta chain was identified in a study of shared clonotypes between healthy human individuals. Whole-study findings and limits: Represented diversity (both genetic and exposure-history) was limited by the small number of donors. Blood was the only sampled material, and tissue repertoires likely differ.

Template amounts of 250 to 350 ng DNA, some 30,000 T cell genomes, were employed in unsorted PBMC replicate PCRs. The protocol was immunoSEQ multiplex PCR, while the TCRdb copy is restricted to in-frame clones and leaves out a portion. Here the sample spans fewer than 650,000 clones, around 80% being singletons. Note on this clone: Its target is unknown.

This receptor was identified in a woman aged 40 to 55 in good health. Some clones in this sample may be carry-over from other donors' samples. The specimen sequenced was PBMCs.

Here the CDR3 reads CATSTLTEAFF. The CDR3 DNA is TGTGCCACCTCTACCCTCACTGAAGCTTTCTTT. The chain carries TRBV6-5 and TRBJ1-1; D gene ambiguous. Germline CDR1 reads MNHEY; CDR2 reads SVGAGI. CDR3 length equals 11 residues. Trimming stripped 10 bases from V and 4 bases from J, with 10 bases between.